This T cell receptor (beta chain) comes out of a study of Graves' ophthalmopathy and Graves' hyperthyroidism. Study context: Over 18 months of follow-up, stable hyperthyroidism required that no ophthalmopathy appear.

This clonotype showed up just a few times. As yet, its antigen is unknown. Amplified TCR beta CDR3 regions were obtained using RNA transcripts as template. First-round RT-PCR employed HTBI primers, with a second-round multiplex PCR after it. TCRdb reprocessed the multiplex PCR reads via MiXCR and lists one record per CDR3 protein. This table has some 1.1 million distinct CDR3 sequences, 35% to 40% appearing once. Orbital computed tomography, together with clinical symptoms, serum thyroxine, TRAb and thyroid ultrasound, was used for diagnosis. Study findings and constraints: Ophthalmopathy progression was predicted with roughly 68% sensitivity and 72% to 80% specificity.

This TCR was sampled from an adult man with Graves' hyperthyroidism. The source material was peripheral blood or thyroid tissue (not recorded which).

In DNA, the CDR3 is TGTGCCAGCAGCCGGACAGGGGGCTTCGACGAGCAGTACTTC. This gives the protein CASSRTGGFDEQYF. This chain links TRBV7-2 with TRBJ2-7; 11 nucleotides agree with TRBD1. Per germline, CDR1 SGHTA and CDR2 FQGNSA. The junction had 5 bases not matched to a gene; V was cut back by 5 bases and J by 5 bases. The CDR3 contains 14 residues.